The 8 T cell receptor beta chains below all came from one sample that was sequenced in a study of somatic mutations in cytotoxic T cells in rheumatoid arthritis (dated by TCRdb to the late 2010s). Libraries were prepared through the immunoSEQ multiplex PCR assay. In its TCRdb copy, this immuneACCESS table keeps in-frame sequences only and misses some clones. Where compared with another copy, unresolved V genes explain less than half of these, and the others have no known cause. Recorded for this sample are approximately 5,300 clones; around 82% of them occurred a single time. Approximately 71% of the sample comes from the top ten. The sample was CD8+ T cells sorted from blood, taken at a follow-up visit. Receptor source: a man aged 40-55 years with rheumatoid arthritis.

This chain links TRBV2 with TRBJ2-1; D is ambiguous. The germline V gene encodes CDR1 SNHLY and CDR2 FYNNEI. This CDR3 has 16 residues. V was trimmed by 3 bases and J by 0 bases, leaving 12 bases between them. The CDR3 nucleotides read TGTGCCAGCAGTGAGGTCGAGTTAAGCTCCTACAATGAGCAGTTCTTC. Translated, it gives CASSEVELSSYNEQFF. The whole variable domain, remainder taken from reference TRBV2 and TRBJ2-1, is EPEVTQTPSHQVTQMGQEVILRCVPISNHLYFYWYRQILGQKVEFLVSFYNNEISEKSEIFDDQFSVERPDGSNFTLKIRSTKLEDSAMYFCASSEVELSSYNEQFFGPGTRLTVL.

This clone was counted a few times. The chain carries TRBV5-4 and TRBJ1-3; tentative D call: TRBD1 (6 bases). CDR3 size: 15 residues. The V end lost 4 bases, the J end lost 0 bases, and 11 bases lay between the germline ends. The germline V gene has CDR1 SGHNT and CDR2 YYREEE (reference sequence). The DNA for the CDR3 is TGTGCCAGCAGCCCGGACAGCAGCTCTGGAAACACCATATATTTT. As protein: CASSPDSSSGNTIYF.

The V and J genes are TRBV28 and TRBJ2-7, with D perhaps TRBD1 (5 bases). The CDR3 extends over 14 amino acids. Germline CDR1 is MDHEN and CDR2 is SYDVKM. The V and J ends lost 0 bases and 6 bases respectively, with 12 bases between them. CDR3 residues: CASSLCTGMCEQYF. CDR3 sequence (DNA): TGTGCCAGCAGTTTATGCACAGGAATGTGCGAGCAGTACTTC.

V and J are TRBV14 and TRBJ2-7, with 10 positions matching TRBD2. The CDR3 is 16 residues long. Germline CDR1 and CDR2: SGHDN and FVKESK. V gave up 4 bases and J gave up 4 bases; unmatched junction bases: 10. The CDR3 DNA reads TGTGCCAGCAGCCCTAGGACTAGCGGAGGGGGGTACGAGCAGTACTTC. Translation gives CASSPRTSGGGYEQYF.

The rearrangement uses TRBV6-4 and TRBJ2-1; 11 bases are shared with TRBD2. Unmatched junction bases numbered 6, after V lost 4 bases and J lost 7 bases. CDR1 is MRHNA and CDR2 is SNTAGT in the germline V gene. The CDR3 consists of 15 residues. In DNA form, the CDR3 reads TGTGCCAGCAGTGCTACTAGCGGGAGTTTGAATGAGCAGTTCTTC. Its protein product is CASSATSGSLNEQFF.

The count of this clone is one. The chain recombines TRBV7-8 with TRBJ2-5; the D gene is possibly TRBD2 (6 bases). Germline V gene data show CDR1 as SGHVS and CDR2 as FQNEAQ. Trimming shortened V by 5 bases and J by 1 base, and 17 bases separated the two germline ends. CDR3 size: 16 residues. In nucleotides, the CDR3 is TGTGCCAGCAGCGAGTGGAGGGGCGCACGCCAAGAGACCCAGTACTTC. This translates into CASSEWRGARQETQYF.

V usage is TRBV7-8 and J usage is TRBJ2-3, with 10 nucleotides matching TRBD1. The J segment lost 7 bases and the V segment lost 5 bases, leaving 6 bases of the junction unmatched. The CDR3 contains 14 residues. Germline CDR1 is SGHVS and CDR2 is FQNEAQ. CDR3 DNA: TGTGCCAGCAGCATAGGGACAGGGGTCTATACGCAGTATTTT. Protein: CASSIGTGVYTQYF.

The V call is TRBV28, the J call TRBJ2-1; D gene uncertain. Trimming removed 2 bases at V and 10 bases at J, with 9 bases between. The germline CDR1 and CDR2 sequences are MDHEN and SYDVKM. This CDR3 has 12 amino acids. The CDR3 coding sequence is TGTGCCAGCAGTTTAATGTTGTTCGAGCAGTTCTTC. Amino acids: CASSLMLFEQFF. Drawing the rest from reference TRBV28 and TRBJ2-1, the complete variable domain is DVKVTQSSRYLVKRTGEKVFLECVQDMDHENMFWYRQDPGLGLRLIYFSYDVKMKEKGDIPEGYSVSREKKERFSLILESASTNQTSMYLCASSLMLFEQFFGPGTRLTVL.